The 8 T cell receptor beta chains given below trace back to one sample, sequenced in a study of cytomegalovirus exposure and HLA in healthy donors. Some clones are missing from TCRdb's copy, which holds only in-frame ones; the method was immunoSEQ multiplex PCR. The data hold around 34,000 clones, with roughly 91% observed a single time. The sample was PBMCs. The receptor source for this set is a man younger than 30 in good health and CMV-seronegative.

CDR3 residues: CASSLSPDREAWAFF. The DNA of the CDR3 is TGTGCCAGCAGTTTATCGCCGGACAGGGAGGCTTGGGCTTTCTTT. V gene TRBV28 combines with J gene TRBJ1-1, with TRBD1 matching 8 bases. Germline CDR1 MDHEN, CDR2 SYDVKM. The CDR3 extends over 15 amino acids. The V and J ends lost 1 base and 11 bases, in that order; junction bases with no gene match: 12. Based on the CDR3 plus reference TRBV28 and TRBJ1-1, the full variable domain is DVKVTQSSRYLVKRTGEKVFLECVQDMDHENMFWYRQDPGLGLRLIYFSYDVKMKEKGDIPEGYSVSREKKERFSLILESASTNQTSMYLCASSLSPDREAWAFFGQGTRLTVV.

In this sample, this clone turned up a few times. The chain combines TRBV4-1 with TRBJ1-1; D unclear. The CDR3 sequence is 16 residues long. Germline V CDR1 and CDR2: MGHRA, YSYEKL. Trimming took 0 bases from V and 1 from J, leaving 12 bases between them. The CDR3 bases are TGCGCCAGCAGCCAAGATCGAATAGCGACGAACACTGAAGCTTTCTTT. It codes for CASSQDRIATNTEAFF.

The J gene is TRBJ1-1, the V gene TRBV6-5; D not certain. The CDR3 is made up of 14 amino acids. CDR1 MNHEY and CDR2 SVGAGI come from the germline V gene. Trimming removed 4 bases at V and 10 bases at J, with 19 bases between. This chain's CDR3 is CASSSHVAFEGAFF. CDR3 bases: TGTGCCAGCAGTTCCCATGTGGCCTTCGAGGGAGCTTTCTTT.

V usage is TRBV5-1 and J usage is TRBJ2-7; TRBD1 aligns across 9 bases. The CDR3 sequence is 14 residues long. Looked up from germline, CDR1 is SGHRS and CDR2 is YFSETQ. V lost 0 bases and J lost 3; bases outside the gene matches: 1. CDR3 loop: CASSLVGQGYEQYF. CDR3 in DNA: TGCGCCAGCAGCTTGGTGGGACAGGGCTACGAGCAGTACTTC.

The chain uses TRBV30 and TRBJ2-3, with unresolved D. This CDR3 comprises 13 residues. The ends were cut back, 4 bases at V and 1 base at J, with 9 bases in the middle. Germline lookup yields CDR1 GTSNPN and CDR2 SVGIG (reference sequence). As DNA, the CDR3 is TGTGCCTGGACCCAGCGAGGCACAGATACGCAGTATTTT. This sequence encodes CAWTQRGTDTQYF.

V and J are TRBV6-1 and TRBJ1-6; 7 bases map to TRBD1. This CDR3 is 13 amino acids long. J lost 10 bases, V lost 7 bases, and 7 bases had no gene match. Germline values: CDR1 MNHNS, CDR2 SASEGT. CDR3 sequence (DNA): TGTGCCAGCAAATTAAAGGGGGCATCACCCCTCCACTTT. It codes for CASKLKGASPLHF.

The V and J genes are TRBV10-3 and TRBJ1-4, with a tentative D call TRBD1 (6 bases). The ends were cut back, 6 bases at V and 1 base at J, with 9 bases in the middle. Looked up from germline, CDR1 is ENHRY and CDR2 is SYGVKD. CDR3 length: 14 amino acids. Written as DNA, the CDR3 is TGTGCCATCAGCGAGGACAGAACTAATGAAAAACTGTTTTTT. Protein sequence: CAISEDRTNEKLFF.

The chain has TRBV19 and TRBJ2-5, with TRBD1 as a possible D gene (6 bases). V lost 3 bases, J lost 4 bases, and 15 bases lay in between. Germline values: CDR1 LNHDA, CDR2 SQIVND (reference sequence). This CDR3 region has 15 residues. The chain's CDR3 is CASSMMGAVGETQYF. CDR3 DNA sequence: TGTGCCAGTAGTATGATGGGGGCAGTCGGAGAGACCCAGTACTTC.